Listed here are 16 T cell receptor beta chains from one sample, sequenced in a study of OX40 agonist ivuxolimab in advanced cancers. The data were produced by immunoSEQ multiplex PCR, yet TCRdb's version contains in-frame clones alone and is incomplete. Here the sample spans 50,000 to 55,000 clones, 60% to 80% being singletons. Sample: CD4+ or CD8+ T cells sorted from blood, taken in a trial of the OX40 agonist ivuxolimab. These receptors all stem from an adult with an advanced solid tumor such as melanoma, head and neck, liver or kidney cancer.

Here the CDR3 reads CASSRGQGQSEQFF. The CDR3 DNA is TGTGCCAGCAGCCGTGGACAGGGGCAGAGTGAGCAGTTCTTC. The gene calls are TRBV9 and TRBJ2-1, with 9 nucleotides matching TRBD1. Germline-derived CDR1 and CDR2 are SGDLS and YYNGEE. CDR3 length equals 14 residues. After removal of 4 bases from V and 9 bases from J, the junction contained 8 bases not matched to a gene.

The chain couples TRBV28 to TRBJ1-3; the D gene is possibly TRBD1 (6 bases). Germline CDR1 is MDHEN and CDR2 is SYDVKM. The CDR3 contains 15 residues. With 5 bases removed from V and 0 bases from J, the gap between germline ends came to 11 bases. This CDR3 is CASSPLGGSGNTIYF. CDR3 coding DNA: TGTGCCAGCAGTCCTTTAGGGGGCTCTGGAAACACCATATATTTT.

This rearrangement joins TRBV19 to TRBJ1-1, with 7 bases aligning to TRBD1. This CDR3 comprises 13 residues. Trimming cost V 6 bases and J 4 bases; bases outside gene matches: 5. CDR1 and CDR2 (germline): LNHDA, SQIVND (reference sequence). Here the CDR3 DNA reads TGTGCCAGTAGCAGGGGGAAGAGCACTGAAGCTTTCTTT. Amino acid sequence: CASSRGKSTEAFF. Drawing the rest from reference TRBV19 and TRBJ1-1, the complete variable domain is DGGITQSPKYLFRKEGQNVTLSCEQNLNHDAMYWYRQDPGQGLRLIYYSQIVNDFQKGDIAEGYSVSREKKESFPLTVTSAQKNPTAFYLCASSRGKSTEAFFGQGTRLTVV.

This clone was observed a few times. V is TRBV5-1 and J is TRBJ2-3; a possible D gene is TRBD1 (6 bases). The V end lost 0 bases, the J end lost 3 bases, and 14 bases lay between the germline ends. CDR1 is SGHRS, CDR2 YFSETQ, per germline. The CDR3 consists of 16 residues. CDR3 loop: CASSLDQGMGTDTQYF. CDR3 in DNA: TGCGCCAGCAGCTTGGACCAGGGGATGGGGACAGATACGCAGTATTTT. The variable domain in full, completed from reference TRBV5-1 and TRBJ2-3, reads KAGVTQTPRYLIKTRGQQVTLSCSPISGHRSVSWYQQTPGQGLQFLFEYFSETQRNKGNFPGRFSGRQFSNSRSEMNVSTLELGDSALYLCASSLDQGMGTDTQYFGPGTRLTVL.

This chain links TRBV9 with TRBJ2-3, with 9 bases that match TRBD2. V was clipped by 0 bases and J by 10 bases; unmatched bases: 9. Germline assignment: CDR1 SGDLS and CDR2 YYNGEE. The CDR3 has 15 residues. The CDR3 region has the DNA TGTGCCAGCAGCGTAGTGGCGGGGGGGCCCACGGCGCAGTATTTT. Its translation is CASSVVAGGPTAQYF.

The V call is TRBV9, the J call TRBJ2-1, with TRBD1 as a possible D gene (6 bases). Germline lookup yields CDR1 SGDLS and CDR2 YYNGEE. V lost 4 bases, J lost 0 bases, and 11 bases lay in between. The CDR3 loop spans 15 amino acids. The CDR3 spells CASSLQGPSYNEQFF. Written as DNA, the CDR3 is TGTGCCAGCAGCTTACAGGGACCCTCCTACAATGAGCAGTTCTTC.

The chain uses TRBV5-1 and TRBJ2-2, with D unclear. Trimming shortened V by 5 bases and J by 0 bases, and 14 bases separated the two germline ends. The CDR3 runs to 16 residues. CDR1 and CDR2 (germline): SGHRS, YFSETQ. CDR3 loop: CASRRDGSANTGELFF. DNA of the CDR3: TGCGCCAGCAGGAGAGATGGCAGCGCGAACACCGGGGAGCTGTTTTTT.

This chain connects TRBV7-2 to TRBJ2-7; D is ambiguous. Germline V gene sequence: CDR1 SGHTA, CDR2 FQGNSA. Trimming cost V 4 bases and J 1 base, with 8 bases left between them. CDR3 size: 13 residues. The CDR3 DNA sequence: TGTGCCAGCAGCTACGCCAGATCCTACGAGCAGTACTTC. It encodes CASSYARSYEQYF.

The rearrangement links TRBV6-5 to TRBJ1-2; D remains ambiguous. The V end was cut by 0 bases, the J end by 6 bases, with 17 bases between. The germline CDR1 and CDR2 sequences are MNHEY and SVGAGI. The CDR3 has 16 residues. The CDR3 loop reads CASSYSGIPLKDGYTF. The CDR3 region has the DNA TGTGCCAGCAGTTACTCGGGGATTCCCTTGAAGGATGGCTACACCTTC.

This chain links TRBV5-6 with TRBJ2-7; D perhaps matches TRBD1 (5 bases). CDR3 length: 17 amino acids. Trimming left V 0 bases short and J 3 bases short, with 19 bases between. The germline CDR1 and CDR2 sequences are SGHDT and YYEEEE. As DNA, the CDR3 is TGTGCCAGCAGCTTGGACGACAGTCCCTCTCCCCGCTACGAGCAGTACTTC. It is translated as CASSLDDSPSPRYEQYF.

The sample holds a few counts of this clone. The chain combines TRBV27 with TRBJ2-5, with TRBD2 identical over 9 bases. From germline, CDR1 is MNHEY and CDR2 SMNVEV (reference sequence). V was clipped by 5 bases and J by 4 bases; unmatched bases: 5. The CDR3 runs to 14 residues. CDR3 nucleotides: TGTGCCAGCAGTCTTAGCGGGGGTACAGAGACCCAGTACTTC. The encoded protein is CASSLSGGTETQYF.

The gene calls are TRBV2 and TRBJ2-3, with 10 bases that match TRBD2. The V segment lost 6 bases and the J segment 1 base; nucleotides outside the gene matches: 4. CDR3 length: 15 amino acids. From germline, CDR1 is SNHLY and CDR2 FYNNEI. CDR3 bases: TGTGCCAGCAGGGGGACTAGCGTGGGCACAGATACGCAGTATTTT. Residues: CASRGTSVGTDTQYF.

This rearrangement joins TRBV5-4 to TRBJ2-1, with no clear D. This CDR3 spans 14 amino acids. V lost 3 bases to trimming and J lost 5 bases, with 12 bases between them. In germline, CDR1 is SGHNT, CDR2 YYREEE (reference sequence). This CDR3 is CASSSADSNNEQFF. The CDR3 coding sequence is TGTGCCAGCAGCTCAGCAGACTCGAACAATGAGCAGTTCTTC.

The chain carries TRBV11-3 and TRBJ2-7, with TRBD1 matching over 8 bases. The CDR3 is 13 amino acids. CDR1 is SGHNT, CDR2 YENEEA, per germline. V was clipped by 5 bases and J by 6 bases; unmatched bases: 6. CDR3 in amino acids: CASSVTGTGEQYF. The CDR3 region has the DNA TGTGCCAGCAGCGTTACCGGGACAGGCGAGCAGTACTTC. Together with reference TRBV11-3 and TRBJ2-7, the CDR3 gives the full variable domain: EAGVVQSPRYKIIEKKQPVAFWCNPISGHNTLYWYLQNLGQGPELLIRYENEEAVDDSQLPKDRFSAERLKGVDSTLKIQPAELGDSAVYLCASSVTGTGEQYFGPGTRLTVT.

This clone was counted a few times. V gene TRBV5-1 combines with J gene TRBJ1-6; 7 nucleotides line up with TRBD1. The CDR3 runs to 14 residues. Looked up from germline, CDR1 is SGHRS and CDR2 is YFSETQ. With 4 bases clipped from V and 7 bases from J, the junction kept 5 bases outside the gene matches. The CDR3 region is CASSPGTVNSPLHF. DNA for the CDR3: TGCGCCAGCAGCCCCGGGACAGTGAATTCACCCCTCCACTTT.

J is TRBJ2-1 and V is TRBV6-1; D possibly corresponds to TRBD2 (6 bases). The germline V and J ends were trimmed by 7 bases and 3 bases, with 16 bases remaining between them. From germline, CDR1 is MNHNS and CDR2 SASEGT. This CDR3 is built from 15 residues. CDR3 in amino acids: CASMEIADFYNEQFF. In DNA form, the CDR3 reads TGTGCCAGCATGGAGATAGCGGACTTCTACAATGAGCAGTTCTTC.